The present TCR beta chain was sequenced within a study of CD8 T cells in ankylosing spondylitis. TCRdb called the 5' RACE reads again in MiXCR, with one record for every CDR3 protein. Of more than 100,000 distinct CDR3 sequences listed, 9.5% to 12% are singletons. V lost 2 bases, J lost 6 bases, and 10 bases lay in between. Germline CDR1 KGHSH, CDR2 LQKENI. This CDR3 is built from 13 residues. This TCR came from a female donor with ankylosing spondylitis or in good health (not recorded which). The chain couples TRBV18 to TRBJ1-2; D may be TRBD1 (6 bases). Sequenced material: blood, either unsorted or a sorted T cell fraction (not recorded which). DNA for the CDR3: TGTGCCAGCTCACCAACAGGGAAGAATGGCTACACCTTC. Its translation: CASSPTGKNGYTF.